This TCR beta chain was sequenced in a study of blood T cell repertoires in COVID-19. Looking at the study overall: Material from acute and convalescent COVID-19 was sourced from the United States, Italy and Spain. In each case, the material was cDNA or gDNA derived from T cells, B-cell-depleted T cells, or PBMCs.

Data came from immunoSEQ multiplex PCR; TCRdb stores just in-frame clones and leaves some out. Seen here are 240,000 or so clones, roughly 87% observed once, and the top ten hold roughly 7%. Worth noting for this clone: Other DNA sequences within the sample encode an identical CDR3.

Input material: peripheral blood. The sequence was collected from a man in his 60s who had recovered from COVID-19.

The CDR3 DNA is TGCGCCAGCAGCTTGGCGGGGGACTATGGCTACACCTTC. This gives the protein CASSLAGDYGYTF. The chain is built from TRBV5-1 and TRBJ1-2; D might be TRBD1 (5 bases). V gave up 0 bases and J gave up 3 bases, with 6 bases separating them. CDR1 is SGHRS, CDR2 YFSETQ, per germline. This CDR3 is 13 amino acids long.